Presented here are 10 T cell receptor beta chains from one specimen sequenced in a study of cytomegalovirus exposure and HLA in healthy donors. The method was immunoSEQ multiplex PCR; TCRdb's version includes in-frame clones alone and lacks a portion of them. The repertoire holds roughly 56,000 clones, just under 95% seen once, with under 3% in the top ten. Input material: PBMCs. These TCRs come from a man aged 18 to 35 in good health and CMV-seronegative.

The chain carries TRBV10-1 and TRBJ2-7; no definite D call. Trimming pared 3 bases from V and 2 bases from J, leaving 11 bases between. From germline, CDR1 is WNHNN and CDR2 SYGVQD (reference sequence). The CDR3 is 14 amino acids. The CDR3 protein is CASSDPLRTYEQYF. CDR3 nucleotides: TGCGCCAGCAGTGATCCTCTAAGAACCTACGAGCAGTACTTC.

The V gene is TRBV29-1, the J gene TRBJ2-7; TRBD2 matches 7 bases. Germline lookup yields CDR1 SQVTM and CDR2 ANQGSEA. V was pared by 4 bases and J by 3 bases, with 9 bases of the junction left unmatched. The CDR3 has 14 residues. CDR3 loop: CSVVGGVGNYEQYF. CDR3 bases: TGCAGCGTTGTTGGGGGGGTAGGCAACTACGAGCAGTACTTC.

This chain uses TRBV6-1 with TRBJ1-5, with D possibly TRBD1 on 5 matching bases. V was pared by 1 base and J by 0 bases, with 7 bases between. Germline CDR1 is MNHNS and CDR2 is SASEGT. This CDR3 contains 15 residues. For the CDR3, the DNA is TGTGCCAGCAGTGAAGGACAGTTTAGCAATCAGCCCCAGCATTTT. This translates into CASSEGQFSNQPQHF.

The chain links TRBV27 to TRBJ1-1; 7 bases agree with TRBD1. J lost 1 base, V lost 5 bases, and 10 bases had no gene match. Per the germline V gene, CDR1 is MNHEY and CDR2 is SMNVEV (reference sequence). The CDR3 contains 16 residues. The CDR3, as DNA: TGTGCCAGCAGTGGAACAGGGGCCGGTCGGAACACTGAAGCTTTCTTT. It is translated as CASSGTGAGRNTEAFF.

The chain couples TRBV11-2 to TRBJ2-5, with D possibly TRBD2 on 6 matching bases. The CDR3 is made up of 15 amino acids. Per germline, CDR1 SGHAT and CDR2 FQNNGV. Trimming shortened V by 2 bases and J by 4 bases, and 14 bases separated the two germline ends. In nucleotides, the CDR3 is TGTGCCAGCAGCTTAAGTCAGCAGGGAGGAGAGACCCAGTACTTC. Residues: CASSLSQQGGETQYF.

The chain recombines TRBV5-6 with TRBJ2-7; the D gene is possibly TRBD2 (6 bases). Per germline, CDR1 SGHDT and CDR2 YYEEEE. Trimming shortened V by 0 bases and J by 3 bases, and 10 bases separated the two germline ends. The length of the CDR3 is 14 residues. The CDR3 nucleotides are TGTGCCAGCAGCTTGGTAGCGGCGGACTACGAGCAGTACTTC. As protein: CASSLVAADYEQYF.

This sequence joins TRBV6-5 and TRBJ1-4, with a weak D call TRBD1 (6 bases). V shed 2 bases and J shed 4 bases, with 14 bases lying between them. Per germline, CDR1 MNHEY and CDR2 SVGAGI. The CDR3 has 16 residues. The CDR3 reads CASSYGLGAHNEKLFF. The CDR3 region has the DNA TGTGCCAGCAGTTACGGATTGGGGGCCCATAATGAAAAACTGTTTTTT.

CDR3 sequence: CASSKLTGGAGKLFF. CDR3 bases: TGTGCCAGTAGTAAACTTACAGGGGGCGCGGGAAAACTGTTTTTT. The rearrangement joins TRBV19 to TRBJ1-4; 9 nucleotides align to TRBD1. Germline lookup yields CDR1 LNHDA and CDR2 SQIVND (reference sequence). V dropped 4 bases and J dropped 10; count of bases not matched to a gene: 10. This CDR3 region has 15 residues.

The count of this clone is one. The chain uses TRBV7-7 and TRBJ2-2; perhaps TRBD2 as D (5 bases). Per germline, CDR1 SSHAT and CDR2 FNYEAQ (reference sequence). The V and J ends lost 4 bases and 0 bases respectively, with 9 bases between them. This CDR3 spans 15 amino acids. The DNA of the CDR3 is TGTGCCAGCAGCTACGGGATAGCGAACACCGGGGAGCTGTTTTTT. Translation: CASSYGIANTGELFF.

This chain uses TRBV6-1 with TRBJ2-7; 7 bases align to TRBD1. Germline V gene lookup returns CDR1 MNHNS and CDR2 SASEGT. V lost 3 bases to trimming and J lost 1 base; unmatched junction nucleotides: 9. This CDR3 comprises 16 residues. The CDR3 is CASSDTGTETSYEQYF. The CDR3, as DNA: TGTGCCAGCAGTGACACCGGGACAGAGACGTCCTACGAGCAGTACTTC.